This T cell receptor beta chain was found in a study of shared clonotypes between healthy human individuals (dated by TCRdb to about 2020). Turning to the overall study: The cohort included a few men and a couple of women between 18 and 49 years of age. Between about 0.9 and 9 billion PBMCs per donor were obtained by leukapheresis. The study deeply sequenced blood TCR repertoires of five healthy adults to estimate repertoire size and the extent of clonotype sharing between individuals. Libraries were prepared and TCR repertoires were sequenced by different laboratories using diverse techniques, in order to increase sequencing depth and limit assay-specific biases. For each donor, three plates each were used for CD4 naive and CD4 memory, two plates were used for CD8 naive, and one plate was used for CD8 memory.

The CDR3 covers 14 residues, taking in both the cysteine and the phenylalanine. Only CDR3 DNA remains: 42 bases, in frame from the first base. Compared with germline, V lacks 1 base and J lacks 2 bases; bases without a gene match: 0. From a lookup of the germline V gene, CDR1 and CDR2 are SGHAT and FQNNGV. Using the deep immunoSEQ assay, TCR CDR3 regions were amplified from genomic DNA by multiplex PCR. Extracted genomic DNA from each cell subset was distributed evenly across all wells of several immunoSEQ 96-well plates, and each plate was treated as a replicate. For sorted subsets, about 0.2 ug genomic DNA, equal to tens of thousands of T cell genomes, was loaded into each replicate PCR. Purified libraries were quantified with a Qubit 3.0 fluorometer, sized on a Bioanalyzer 2100, and re-quantified with the KAPA Library Quantification kit. Every immunoSEQ 96-well plate was sequenced on a separate single-read 150-cycle Illumina NextSeq 550 flow cell. Processing in the source paper ran as follows. Because the immunoSEQ output included only junctional sequences and no quality scores, the filtering could not be the same as the filtering used for full-length reads. Sequences were annotated with PyIR, a Python wrapper for IgBLAST v1.9, and V/J genes and CDR3 were assigned using IMGT germline references. Reads were removed for weak V/J assignments (E-value above 1e-6), missing CDR3, stop codons, out-of-frame junctions, or ambiguous translated residues. V3J clonotypes were defined as sequences sharing an identical inferred V gene, J gene, and CDR3 amino acid sequence. Percentage overlap between repertoires was calculated by dividing the number of shared unique clonotypes by the size of the smaller repertoire. Three approaches were used to assess repertoire richness: RTK rarefaction, the Chao1 estimator, and Recon v2.1 estimates of unobserved clonotypes. OLGA was used to compute generation probabilities for all TCRbeta clonotypes that the gDNA method yielded from a handful of donors. Imported from immuneACCESS, the table was reduced by TCRdb to in-frame sequences with V and J called. These copies leave out some clones; in studies compared against another copy, an unresolved V gene accounts for under half, and the cause of the remainder is not known. Clone size and the V and J calls come from that table; the DNA yielded D and trimming. This sample is represented by about 1 million clones; roughly 80% of them were singletons. The top ten constitute 1.4% to 1.5% of the sample.

As for this clone: No antigen is known for it. Qualities for individual bases were not recorded, and no much larger clone is one base off.

Results and caveats for the whole study, not just this receptor: The genetic and exposure-history diversity represented was limited by the small number of donors. Sampling was limited to blood, and TCR repertoires in tissue likely differ from TCR repertoires in blood. Larger estimated clonotype richness was generally found for naive subsets than for memory subsets. Compared with non-shared clonotypes, the clonotypes found in all four sorted-subset donors had higher generation probabilities. Incomplete sequencing was indicated by rarefaction of sorted-subset datasets, despite the large sequencing depth. Pairwise subsampling led to the expectation that sequencing depth would affect the degree of clonotype sharing among donors. Across a handful of donors, about 5% of naive CD4, 3.5% of naive CD8, 2% to 2.5% of memory CD4, and approximately 0.4% of memory CD8 clonotypes were shared.

The donors were healthy, HIV-negative adults with no recently reported acute infections or vaccinations. Every donor was a Caucasian adult living in Nashville, Tennessee, USA. CD4+ T cells were enriched by magnetic negative selection; naive cells were then positively selected on CD45RA, and the negative fraction formed the memory subset. After blood collection by leukapheresis, PBMCs were isolated using Ficoll-Histopaque density gradient centrifugation and then cryopreserved in the vapor phase of liquid nitrogen. Purity and quantity of every magnetically sorted T cell population were checked by analytical flow cytometry. Each sorted fraction had its genomic DNA isolated and then quantified by UV absorbance on a Nanodrop 2000c.

The sequence derives from a man aged 18 to 30 in good health. This chain is built from TRBV11-2 and TRBJ2-7; TRBD2 matches 9 bases in the middle. The sample taken for sequencing was memory CD4+ T cells sorted from blood. The sample's cell subset or site label, decoded: CD45RA-negative fraction. In nucleotide form, the sequence is TGTGCCAGCAGCTTAGGGACTAGCGCCTACGAGCAGTACTTC. The encoded protein is CASSLGTSAYEQYF.